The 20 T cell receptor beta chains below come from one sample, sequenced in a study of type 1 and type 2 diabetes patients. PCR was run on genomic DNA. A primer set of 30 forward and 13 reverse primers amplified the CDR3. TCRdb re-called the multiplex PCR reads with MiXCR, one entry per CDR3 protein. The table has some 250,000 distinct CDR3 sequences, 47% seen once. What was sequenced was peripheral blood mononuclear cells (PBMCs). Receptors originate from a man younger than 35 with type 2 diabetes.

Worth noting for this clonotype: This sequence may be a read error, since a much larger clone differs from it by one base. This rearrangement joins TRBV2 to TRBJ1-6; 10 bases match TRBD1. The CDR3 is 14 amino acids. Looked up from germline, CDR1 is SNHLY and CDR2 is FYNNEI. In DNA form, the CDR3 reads TGTGCCAGCAGCGGGACAGGGGATGATTCACCCCTCCGCTTT. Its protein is CASSGTGDDSPLRF. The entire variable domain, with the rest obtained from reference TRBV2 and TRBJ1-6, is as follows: EPEVTQTPSHQVTQMGQEVILRCVPISNHLYFYWYRQILGQKVEFLVSFYNNEISEKSEIFDDQFSVERPDGSNFTLKIRSTKLEDSAMYFCASSGTGDDSPLRFGNGTRLTVT.

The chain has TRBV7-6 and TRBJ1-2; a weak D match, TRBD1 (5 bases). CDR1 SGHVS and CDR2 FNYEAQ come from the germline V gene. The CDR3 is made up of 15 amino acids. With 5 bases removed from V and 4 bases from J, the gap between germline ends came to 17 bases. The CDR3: CASSQAADTPYGYTF. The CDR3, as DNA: TGTGCCAGCAGCCAGGCTGCGGACACTCCCTATGGCTACACCTTC.

The CDR3 coding sequence is TGCGCCAGCAGCTTGATGGACAACTATGGCTACACCTTC. This gives the protein CASSLMDNYGYTF. The gene calls are TRBV5-1 and TRBJ1-2; no definite D call. The CDR3 is 13 residues long. Deletions cut 1 base from V and 2 bases from J, with 6 bases between. CDR1 is SGHRS and CDR2 is YFSETQ in the germline V gene.

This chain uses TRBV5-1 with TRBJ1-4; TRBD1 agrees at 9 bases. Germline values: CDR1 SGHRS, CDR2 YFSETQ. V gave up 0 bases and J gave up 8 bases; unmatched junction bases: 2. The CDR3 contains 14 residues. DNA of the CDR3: TGCGCCAGCAGCTTGGGGGACAGGGCCGAAAAACTGTTTTTT. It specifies CASSLGDRAEKLFF.

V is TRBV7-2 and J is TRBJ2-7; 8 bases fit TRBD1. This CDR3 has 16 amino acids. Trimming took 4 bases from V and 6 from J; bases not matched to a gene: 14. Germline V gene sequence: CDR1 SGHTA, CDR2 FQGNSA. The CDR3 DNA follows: TGTGCCAGCAGCTCCTCTCCCATGGACAGGGTTCGCGAGCAGTACTTC. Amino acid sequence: CASSSSPMDRVREQYF.

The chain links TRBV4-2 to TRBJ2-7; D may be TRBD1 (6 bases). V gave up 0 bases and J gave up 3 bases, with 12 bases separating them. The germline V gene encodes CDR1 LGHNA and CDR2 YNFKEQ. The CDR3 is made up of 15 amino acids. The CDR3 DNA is TGTGCCAGCAGCCAAGATTCGTGGACAGTCTACGAGCAGTACTTC. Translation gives CASSQDSWTVYEQYF.

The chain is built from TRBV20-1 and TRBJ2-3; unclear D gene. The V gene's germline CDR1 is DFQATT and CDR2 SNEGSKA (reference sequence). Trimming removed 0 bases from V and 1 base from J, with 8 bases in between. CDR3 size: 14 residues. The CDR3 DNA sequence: TGCAGTGCTAGAGATATCGAGGGCACAGATACGCAGTATTTT. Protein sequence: CSARDIEGTDTQYF.

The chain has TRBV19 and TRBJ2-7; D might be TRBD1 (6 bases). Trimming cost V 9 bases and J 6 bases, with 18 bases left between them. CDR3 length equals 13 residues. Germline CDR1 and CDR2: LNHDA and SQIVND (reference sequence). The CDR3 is CASPDRIKAEQYF. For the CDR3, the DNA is TGTGCCAGCCCAGACAGGATCAAGGCCGAGCAGTACTTC.

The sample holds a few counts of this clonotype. The CDR3 coding sequence is TGCAGCGGGGACAGGGGAGCCACAGATACGCAGTATTTT. Translation: CSGDRGATDTQYF. The V call is TRBV29-1, the J call TRBJ2-3; 10 positions match TRBD1. Germline CDR1 and CDR2: SQVTM and ANQGSEA. The CDR3 contains 13 residues. V trimming: 7 bases; J trimming: 2 bases; junction bases outside the gene matches: 3.

The CDR3 here is CASSLKVTAIIFEQYF. The CDR3 DNA is TGTGCCAGCAGTTTAAAGGTAACAGCGATTATATTCGAGCAGTACTTC. The genes are TRBV12-3 or TRBV12-4 and TRBJ2-7; D gene unclear. The length of the CDR3 is 16 residues. With 2 bases removed from V and 6 bases from J, the gap between germline ends came to 20 bases.

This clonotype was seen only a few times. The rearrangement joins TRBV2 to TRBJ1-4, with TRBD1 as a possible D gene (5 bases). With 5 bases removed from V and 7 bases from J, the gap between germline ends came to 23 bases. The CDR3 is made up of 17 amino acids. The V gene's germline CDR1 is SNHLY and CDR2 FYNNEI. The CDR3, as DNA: TGTGCCAGCAGTTCTTATACTTTGGGGGGTTCAGGTGAAAAACTGTTTTTT. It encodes CASSSYTLGGSGEKLFF.

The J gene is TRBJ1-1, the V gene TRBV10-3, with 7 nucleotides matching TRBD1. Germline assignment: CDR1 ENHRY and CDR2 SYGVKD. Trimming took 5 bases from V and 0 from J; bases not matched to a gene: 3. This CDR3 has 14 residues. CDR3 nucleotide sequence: TGTGCCATCAGTTCAGGGGGAATGAACACTGAAGCTTTCTTT. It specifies CAISSGGMNTEAFF.

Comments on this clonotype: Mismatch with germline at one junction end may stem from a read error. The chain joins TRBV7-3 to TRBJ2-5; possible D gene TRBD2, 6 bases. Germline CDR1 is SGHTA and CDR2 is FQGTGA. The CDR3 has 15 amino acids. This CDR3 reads CASSLPSGSHNERLF. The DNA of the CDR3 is TGTGCCAGCAGCTTACCCAGCGGGTCCCACAATGAGCGGCTCTTC.

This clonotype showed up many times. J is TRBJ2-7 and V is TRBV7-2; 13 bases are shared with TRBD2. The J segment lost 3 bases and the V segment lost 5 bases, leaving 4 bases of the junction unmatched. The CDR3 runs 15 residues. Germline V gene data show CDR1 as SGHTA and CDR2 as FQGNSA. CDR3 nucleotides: TGTGCCAGCAGCCCCCGGACTAGCGGGAGCTACGAGCAGTACTTC. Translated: CASSPRTSGSYEQYF.

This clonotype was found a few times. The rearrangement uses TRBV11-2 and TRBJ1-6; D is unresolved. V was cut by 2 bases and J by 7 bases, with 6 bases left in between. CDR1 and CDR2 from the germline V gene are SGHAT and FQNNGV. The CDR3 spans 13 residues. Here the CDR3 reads CASSLRPNSPLHF. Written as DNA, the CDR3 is TGTGCCAGCAGCTTAAGGCCAAATTCACCCCTCCACTTT.

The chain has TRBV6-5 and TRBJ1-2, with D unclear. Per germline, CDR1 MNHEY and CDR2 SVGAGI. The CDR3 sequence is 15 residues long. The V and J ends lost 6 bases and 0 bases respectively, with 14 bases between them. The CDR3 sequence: CASSPRGRSNYGYTF. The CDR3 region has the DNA TGTGCCAGCAGCCCAAGAGGCAGATCTAACTATGGCTACACCTTC.

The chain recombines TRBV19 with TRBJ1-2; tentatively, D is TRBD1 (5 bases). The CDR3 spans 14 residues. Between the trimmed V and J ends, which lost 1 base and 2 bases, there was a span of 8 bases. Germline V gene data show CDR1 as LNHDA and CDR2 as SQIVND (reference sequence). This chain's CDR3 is CASSIGTRNYGYTF. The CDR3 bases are TGTGCCAGTAGTATAGGGACAAGAAACTATGGCTACACCTTC.

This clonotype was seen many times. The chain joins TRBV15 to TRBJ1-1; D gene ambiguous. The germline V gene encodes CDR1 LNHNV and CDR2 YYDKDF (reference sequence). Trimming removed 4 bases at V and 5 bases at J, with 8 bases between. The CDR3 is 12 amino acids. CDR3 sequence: CATSISSTEAFF. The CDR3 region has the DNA TGTGCCACCAGCATTAGCTCGACTGAAGCTTTCTTT.

The CDR3 nucleotides are TGTGCCAGCAGCGGATCCCCCATCCGGACAGGGGGCGACTCTGGCTACACCTTC. Translating it yields CASSGSPIRTGGDSGYTF. The J gene is TRBJ1-2, the V gene TRBV3-1; 11 nucleotides agree with TRBD1. The CDR3 totals 18 residues. Germline V gene data show CDR1 as LGHDT and CDR2 as YNNKEL (reference sequence). V dropped 5 bases and J dropped 7; count of bases not matched to a gene: 18.

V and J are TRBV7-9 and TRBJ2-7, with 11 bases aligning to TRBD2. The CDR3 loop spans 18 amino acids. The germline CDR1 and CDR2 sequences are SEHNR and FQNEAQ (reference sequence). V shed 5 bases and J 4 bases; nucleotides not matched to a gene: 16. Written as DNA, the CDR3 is TGTGCCAGCAGCGCCCCGTTTGGTAGCGGGAGGGCCGGATACGAGCAGTACTTC. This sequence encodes CASSAPFGSGRAGYEQYF.